This T cell receptor beta chain was sequenced for a study of blood T cell repertoires in COVID-19. Looking at the study overall: The samples span acute and convalescent COVID-19 from the United States, Italy and Spain. In each case, the material was cDNA or gDNA derived from T cells, B-cell-depleted T cells, or PBMCs.

Authors' analysis steps: Cell counts per sample came from amplifying reference gene primers. The repertoire was sequenced with immunoSEQ multiplex PCR; TCRdb's copy has only in-frame clones and lacks some. The V and J calls and the clone size are those of that table, but D and trimming were determined from the DNA. The table has about 210,000 clones, approximately 82% seen once; the top ten hold about 7.4%. The V gene lost 0 bases and the J gene lost 6 bases, with 9 bases spanning the gap. Germline assignment: CDR1 MNHEY and CDR2 SVGAGI. The CDR3 spans 14 residues. This sequence originates from a woman aged 45-60 years with acute or convalescent COVID-19. The chain uses TRBV6-5 and TRBJ2-4; D ambiguous. The sequenced sample was peripheral blood. The CDR3 sequence: CASSYSALGNIQYF. Here the CDR3 DNA reads TGTGCCAGCAGTTACTCGGCCCTAGGAAACATTCAGTACTTC.